This is a list of T cell receptor beta chains from one sample in a study of OX40 agonist ivuxolimab in advanced cancers. Profiled with immunoSEQ multiplex PCR; TCRdb holds only in-frame clones, not every one. The sample has about 64,000 clones, 80% to 90% seen once. The specimen was CD4+ or CD8+ T cells sorted from blood, collected in a trial of the OX40 agonist ivuxolimab. These receptors were taken from an adult with an advanced solid tumor such as melanoma, head and neck, liver or kidney cancer. Each CDR3 is given with its conserved first and last residue. Each record gives: V gene, J gene, D gene, clone size, CDR3 DNA, CDR3 protein. The D gene is left open where the match is weak. Clone size is given for some rows only: seen once, a few or many times, or a class if the clone is expanded.

TRBV7-2	TRBJ2-1	TRBD2	-	TGTGCCAGCAGCATTAGCGGGGGCCACTACAATGAGCAGTTCTTC	CASSISGGHYNEQFF
TRBV11-3	TRBJ2-1	-	-	TGTGCCAGCAGCTTAGGGGCTAGCAGTAATGAGCAGTTCTTC	CASSLGASSNEQFF
TRBV5-1	TRBJ2-1	-	-	TGCGCCAGCGCGGTAGACAGTTACAATGAGCAGTTCTTC	CASAVDSYNEQFF
TRBV6-4	TRBJ1-2	-	-	TGTGCCAGCAAGGGCCCCGGTGTAGGGGGCTACACCTTC	CASKGPGVGGYTF
TRBV7-2	TRBJ2-7	TRBD1	once	TGTGCCAGCAGCACCCAGGGGGTCTACGAGCAGTACTTC	CASSTQGVYEQYF
TRBV10-3	TRBJ1-3	-	-	TGTGCCATCAGTGAGAGGGCCGCGGACACCATATATTTT	CAISERAADTIYF
TRBV6-1	TRBJ1-2	-	-	TGTGCCAGCAGTGAAGCCGGGCAGAAGGGGGGCTACACCTTC	CASSEAGQKGGYTF
TRBV2	TRBJ2-3	-	-	TGTGCCAGCGGACGGCCCCCCGCGGATACGCAGTATTTT	CASGRPPADTQYF
TRBV4-3	TRBJ1-2	-	-	TGCGCCAGCAGCCAAACACGGACCCTCTATGGCTACACCTTC	CASSQTRTLYGYTF
TRBV28	TRBJ2-1	-	-	TGTGCCATCTCCTCGGGCTACAATGAGCAGTTCTTC	CAISSGYNEQFF
TRBV30	TRBJ1-2	-	few	TGTGCCTGGGCCCCGCCGGCCTACTATGGCTACACCTTC	CAWAPPAYYGYTF
TRBV6-1	TRBJ2-2	-	-	TGTGCCAGCAGTGACCCGAACACCGGGGAGCTGTTTTTT	CASSDPNTGELFF
TRBV7-7	TRBJ2-5	TRBD2	-	TGTGCTAGCAGCTTAGCTAGCGGGACCGCTTTCCAAGAGACCCAGTACTTC	CASSLASGTAFQETQYF
TRBV6-5	TRBJ1-2	-	-	TGTGCCAGCAGTAATCCCCGGAGGGATGGCTACACCTTC	CASSNPRRDGYTF
TRBV7-3	TRBJ2-7	-	few	TGTGCCAGCAGCCTCCGGGACGGCATAGAGCAGTACTTC	CASSLRDGIEQYF
TRBV11-2	TRBJ1-1	TRBD1	-	TGTGCCAGCACCCGACAGGGAGGGTCAACTGAAGCTTTCTTT	CASTRQGGSTEAFF
TRBV30	TRBJ1-1	-	-	TGTGCCTGGAACGTCGGGGACGGAAACACTGAAGCTTTCTTT	CAWNVGDGNTEAFF
TRBV5-1	TRBJ1-1	-	-	TGCGCCAGCAGCTTGGAACGGGGTGGCACTGAAGCTTTCTTT	CASSLERGGTEAFF
TRBV14	TRBJ1-2	-	-	TGTGCCAGCAGCCCTACATTTTACGCCTCCGGGACAAATTATGGCTACACCTTC	CASSPTFYASGTNYGYTF
TRBV7-2	TRBJ1-6	-	-	TGTGCCAGCAGGGACCGGGACACCTATAATTCACCCCTCCACTTT	CASRDRDTYNSPLHF
TRBV7-7	TRBJ2-1	-	-	TGTGCCAGCAGCTTAGTTCCAGGGAGCTCCTACAATGAGCAGTTCTTC	CASSLVPGSSYNEQFF
TRBV7-8	TRBJ1-5	-	once	TGTGCCAGCAGCTTAGCCGTCGTTCGAGAGACTCAGCCCCAGCATTTT	CASSLAVVRETQPQHF
TRBV18	TRBJ1-1	-	-	TGTGCCAGCTCACCACCGACCCGATGGAACACTGAAGCTTTCTTT	CASSPPTRWNTEAFF
TRBV18	TRBJ2-3	TRBD2	-	TGTGCCAGCTCACCACCGCAAGCGGGAGGAGGGGATACGCAGTATTTT	CASSPPQAGGGDTQYF
TRBV12-5	TRBJ2-1	TRBD1	-	TGTGCTAGTGCCTCCGGGACAGGGAGGGTAAAGCAGTTCTTC	CASASGTGRVKQFF
TRBV30	TRBJ1-2	-	-	TGTGCCTGGAGTACGGAGAACTATGGCTACACCTTC	CAWSTENYGYTF
TRBV28	TRBJ1-1	-	-	TGTGCCAGCAGTTTATATGGGAGAGGCTTTTCGGACACTGAAGCTTTCTTT	CASSLYGRGFSDTEAFF
TRBV18	TRBJ1-5	-	-	TGTGCCAGCTCACCCAGCGACGGAATCAATCAGCCCCAGCATTTT	CASSPSDGINQPQHF
TRBV9	TRBJ1-3	-	-	TGTGCCAGCAGCGTAGAGGCAGGCGCCTCTGGAAACACCATATATTTT	CASSVEAGASGNTIYF
TRBV5-4	TRBJ2-3	TRBD2	-	TGTGCCAGCAGACCTACTAGCGGGGGGGCGATGGGTACGCAGTATTTT	CASRPTSGGAMGTQYF
TRBV28	TRBJ1-1	-	-	TGTGCCAGCAGTTTGTCAGGAACGAACACTGAAGCTTTCTTT	CASSLSGTNTEAFF
TRBV28	TRBJ2-7	-	-	TGTGCCAGCACCTCAGGGGGGGCAGGGCAGTACTTC	CASTSGGAGQYF
TRBV11-3	TRBJ1-2	-	-	TGTGCCAGCAGCTTAAGGCGTAACCCCTATGGCTACACCTTC	CASSLRRNPYGYTF
TRBV19	TRBJ2-7	-	-	TGTGCCAGTAGACAGACAGGTACCTACGAGCAGTACTTC	CASRQTGTYEQYF
TRBV28	TRBJ1-5	TRBD1	-	TGTGCCAGCAGCTGGGGACAGGGTCAGCCCCAGCATTTT	CASSWGQGQPQHF
TRBV7-6	TRBJ2-5	TRBD2	-	TGTGCCAGCAGCTCTAGCGGGGGGGCCGGGGAGACCCAGTACTTC	CASSSSGGAGETQYF
TRBV28	TRBJ1-2	-	-	TGTGCCAGCAGTTTAACACCGGACAGTCGAGATGGCTACACCTTC	CASSLTPDSRDGYTF
TRBV2	TRBJ2-2	-	-	TGTGCCAGCACGGAGGGGAGGTTGAACACCGGGGAGCTGTTTTTT	CASTEGRLNTGELFF
TRBV30	TRBJ2-7	-	-	TGTGCCTGGAGCTTTCTGGAGGGGGGCTACGAGCAGTACTTC	CAWSFLEGGYEQYF
TRBV7-6	TRBJ2-6	TRBD1	-	TGTGCCAGCAGCTCTTGGAGACAGGGGACATCTGGGGCCAACGTCCTGACTTTC	CASSSWRQGTSGANVLTF
TRBV5-1	TRBJ2-2	-	-	TGCGCCAGCAGCTTGAGGGATACCAACACCGGGGAGCTGTTTTTT	CASSLRDTNTGELFF
TRBV7-3	TRBJ1-1	-	-	TGTGCCAGCAGCACACTGGACCGCACTGAAGCTTTCTTT	CASSTLDRTEAFF
TRBV7-9	TRBJ2-3	-	-	TGTGCCAGCAGCCCGGGATTTACTGGCACAGATACGCAGTATTTT	CASSPGFTGTDTQYF
TRBV19	TRBJ1-1	-	-	TGTGCCAGTAGCCTTCAAAGGGACACTGAAGCTTTCTTT	CASSLQRDTEAFF
TRBV7-9	TRBJ2-3	-	once	TGTGCCAGCAGCCGGAGCACAGATACGCAGTATTTT	CASSRSTDTQYF